This T cell receptor (beta chain) comes out of a study of T and B cells in COVID-19 patients. Study at large: Recovered patients mostly had mild to moderate COVID-19 managed as outpatients.

By share, this clonotype counts as medium-sized. TRB rearrangements were amplified by multiplex PCR with BIOMED2 TRB-A/B primers. One entry per CDR3 protein results from TCRdb running MiXCR on the multiplex PCR reads. The sample has approximately 16,000 distinct CDR3 sequences; over 25% are singletons. V lost 6 bases and J lost 7, with 15 bases in between. CDR1 and CDR2 from the germline V gene are KGHSH and LQKENI. CDR3 length equals 13 residues. Each TRB amplification used 250-500 ng of genomic DNA from blood. Material for sequencing was blood. The clonotype comes from a human donor who had recovered from COVID-19. The rearrangement joins TRBV18 to TRBJ2-5, with D possibly TRBD1 on 6 matching bases. CDR3 in amino acids: CASSLDSSATQYF. In DNA, the CDR3 is TGTGCCAGCTCGCTGGACAGTTCGGCGACCCAGTACTTC.